This TCR beta chain was sequenced in a study of cytomegalovirus exposure and HLA in healthy donors. Primers included in the PCR were 60 Vbeta and 13 Jbeta primers. This table comes from immunoSEQ multiplex PCR, and its TCRdb copy is limited to in-frame clones, with some not included. The profile shows under 250,000 clones, roughly 82% of them singletons. Germline values: CDR1 SGHTA, CDR2 FQGTGA. V gave up 4 bases and J gave up 5 bases; unmatched junction bases: 14. The CDR3 is 18 residues long. V usage is TRBV7-3 and J usage is TRBJ2-1, with 10 bases identical to TRBD2. The sample consisted of PBMCs. The source is a man aged 40-49 years in good health and CMV-seropositive. The CDR3 is CASSSRDARLAGDNEQFF. CDR3 DNA: TGTGCCAGCAGCTCCCGGGACGCCAGACTAGCGGGTGACAATGAGCAGTTCTTC.